The TCR beta chain under discussion was sequenced for a study of multiple sclerosis patients with progressive multifocal leukoencephalopathy. Described time point: less than 15 months of natalizumab therapy. Only in-frame clones appear in the TCRdb table, and some are missing; sequencing was by immunoSEQ multiplex PCR. The sample contains 30,000 or so clones, roughly 90% of which appear only once. The CDR3 length is 14 residues. The germline V gene encodes CDR1 LGHNT and CDR2 FRNRAP. With V trimmed by 1 base and J by 2 bases, 0 bases remained unmatched. The V gene is TRBV12-5, the J gene TRBJ2-7, with 9 bases that match TRBD1. The source was PBMCs, collected from a patient treated with natalizumab. This TCR came from a human donor with multiple sclerosis. The CDR3: CASGLGQGAYEQYF. CDR3 nucleotide sequence: TGTGCTAGTGGTTTGGGACAGGGGGCCTACGAGCAGTACTTC.